The clone carrying this TCR beta chain turned up a few times. Germline loops: CDR1 LGHNA, CDR2 YSLEER. V was clipped by 0 bases and J by 5 bases, with 16 bases between them. The CDR3 covers 16 residues. Repertoires were generated with immunoSEQ multiplex PCR, while TCRdb's copy carries only in-frame clones and drops some. Found here are tens of thousands of clones, approximately 87% of them singletons; the top ten hold about 5.2%. This sample was taken from a study of T cell changes during pregnancy in multiple sclerosis. The receptor comes from a human donor whose cells served as feeder cells for cultures in a pregnancy study. The chain couples TRBV4-3 to TRBJ2-5; perhaps D is TRBD1 or TRBD2 (5 bases each). Sequenced material: peripheral blood from another person, used as feeder cells. The CDR3 coding sequence is TGCGCCAGCAGCCAAGATCGGGCAAGGGGCGGGGAGACCCAGTACTTC. Translation gives CASSQDRARGGETQYF.